Ten or more counts support the clone carrying this TCR beta chain. Looked up from germline, CDR1 is KGHDR and CDR2 is SFDVKD. The ends lost 2 bases at V and 0 bases at J; junction bases unmatched: 27. The CDR3 extends over 24 amino acids. The data stem from a study of tumor-infiltrating lymphocytes in oesophageal squamous cell carcinoma. TCRdb fed the PCR reads into MiXCR, producing one record per CDR3 protein. The sample records 19,000 or so distinct CDR3 sequences, approximately 38% being singletons. This chain connects TRBV24-1 to TRBJ2-1; 7 bases are shared with TRBD1. Sequencing was done on a sample of esophageal tumor tissue. The clonotype was recovered from a male donor with esophageal squamous cell carcinoma. The CDR3 here is CATSDSRGSRGRDANPRSYNEQFF. In DNA, the CDR3 is TGTGCCACCAGTGATTCAAGGGGGTCGAGGGGGCGCGATGCTAACCCGCGCTCCTACAATGAGCAGTTCTTC.